There are many counts of the clone carrying this TCR beta chain. The PCR made use of 60 Vbeta and 13 Jbeta primers. Method: immunoSEQ multiplex PCR; TCRdb's copy keeps in-frame clones and lacks some. Here the sample spans about 210,000 clones, around 80% being singletons. The trim removed 0 bases at V and 4 bases at J, leaving 4 bases unmatched. Germline CDR1 SGHNT, CDR2 YYREEE (reference sequence). CDR3 length: 15 amino acids. This entry belongs to a study of cytomegalovirus exposure and HLA in healthy donors. The rearrangement uses TRBV5-4 and TRBJ2-1; 7 bases are shared with TRBD1. The clonotype originates from a boy between 10 and 17 years old in good health and CMV-seronegative. Sequencing input: PBMCs. In nucleotides, the CDR3 is TGTGCCAGCAGCTTGGACAGGGGAGTTTACAATGAGCAGTTCTTC. It codes for CASSLDRGVYNEQFF.